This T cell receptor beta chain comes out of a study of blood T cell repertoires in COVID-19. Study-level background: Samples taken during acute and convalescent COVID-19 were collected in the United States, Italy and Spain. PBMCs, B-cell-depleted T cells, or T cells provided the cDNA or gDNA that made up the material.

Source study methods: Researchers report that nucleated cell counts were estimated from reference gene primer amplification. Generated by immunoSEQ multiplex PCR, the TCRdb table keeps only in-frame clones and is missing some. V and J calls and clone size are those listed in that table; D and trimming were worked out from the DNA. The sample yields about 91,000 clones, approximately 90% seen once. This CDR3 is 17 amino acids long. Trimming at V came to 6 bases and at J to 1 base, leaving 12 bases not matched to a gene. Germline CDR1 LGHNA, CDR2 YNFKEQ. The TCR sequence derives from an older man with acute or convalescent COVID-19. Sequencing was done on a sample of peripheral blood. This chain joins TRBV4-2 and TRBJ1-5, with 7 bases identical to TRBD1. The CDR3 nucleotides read TGTGCCAGCAGTCGCGACCCCGTACAGGGGAGCAATCAGCCCCAGCATTTT. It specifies CASSRDPVQGSNQPQHF.